These 18 T cell receptor beta chains were all obtained from the same sample, sequenced in a study of memory CD4+ T cells and cytomegalovirus serostatus (dated by TCRdb to between 2019 and 2020). A FACSAria II was used to sort memory CD4+ T cells, defined as single viable CD3+CD4+CD8-CD45RO+ cells. The library was generated by the immunoSEQ multiplex PCR assay. The table was pulled from immuneACCESS by TCRdb, which kept in-frame rearrangements only. Such tables lose some clones; where checked, under half of the loss comes from unresolved V genes, and the rest has no known cause. This sample has some 48,000 clones in its table, and under 80% of those were observed once. The top ten clones comprise roughly 0.71% of the sample. Sequenced: memory CD4+ T cells from blood. All receptors come from an adult in good health and CMV-seronegative.

This chain links TRBV7-6 with TRBJ2-5; D is perhaps TRBD2 (6 bases). The CDR3 has 15 residues. Germline V CDR1 and CDR2: SGHVS, FNYEAQ. Trimming shortened V by 2 bases and J by 7 bases, and 17 bases separated the two germline ends. CDR3 DNA: TGTGCCAGCAGCTTAATGGGACGGGGAGGTGGGACCCAGTACTTC. Translating gives CASSLMGRGGGTQYF.

This chain links TRBV18 with TRBJ2-1; D gene ambiguous. The CDR3 covers 13 residues. Trimming stripped 5 bases from V and 7 bases from J, with 12 bases between. CDR1 KGHSH and CDR2 LQKENI come from the germline V gene. CDR3 coding DNA: TGTGCCAGCTCAATGCTGGCTTTAAATGAGCAGTTCTTC. Translating it yields CASSMLALNEQFF.

This sequence joins TRBV14 and TRBJ2-1; D is perhaps TRBD2 (6 bases). Trimming stripped 0 bases from V and 2 bases from J, with 8 bases between. The CDR3 consists of 15 residues. Germline lookup yields CDR1 SGHDN and CDR2 FVKESK. CDR3: CASSQEGGTYNEQFF. CDR3 in DNA: TGTGCCAGCAGCCAAGAGGGCGGGACCTACAATGAGCAGTTCTTC.

This clone came up once. The J gene is TRBJ1-5, the V gene TRBV7-8; D is ambiguous. Germline-derived CDR1 and CDR2 are SGHVS and FQNEAQ. The CDR3 consists of 14 residues. V shed 1 base and J shed 2 bases, with 6 bases lying between them. CDR3 sequence reads: CASSLDPGNQPQHF. CDR3 bases: TGTGCCAGCAGCTTAGATCCGGGCAATCAGCCCCAGCATTTT. The variable domain in full, completed from reference TRBV7-8 and TRBJ1-5, reads GAGVSQSPRYKVAKRGQDVALRCDPISGHVSLFWYQQALGQGPEFLTYFQNEAQLDKSGLPSDRFFAERPEGSVSTLKIQRTQQEDSAVYLCASSLDPGNQPQHFGDGTRLSIL.

The V gene is TRBV5-8, the J gene TRBJ2-7, with D possibly being TRBD1 (6 bases). The germline V and J ends were trimmed by 4 bases and 0 bases, with 11 bases remaining between them. The V gene's germline CDR1 is SGHTS and CDR2 YDEGEE. The CDR3 extends over 14 amino acids. The CDR3 sequence is CASSGTGSSYEQYF. Here the CDR3 DNA reads TGTGCCAGCAGCGGAACAGGGAGCTCCTACGAGCAGTACTTC.

This clone was seen only a few times. The chain is built from TRBV5-1 and TRBJ2-5; D is perhaps TRBD1 or TRBD2 (5 bases each). The CDR3 contains 15 residues. Per the germline V gene, CDR1 is SGHRS and CDR2 is YFSETQ. Trimming took 0 bases from V and 3 from J, leaving 12 bases between them. The CDR3 sequence: CASSLAGTEKETQYF. The CDR3 nucleotides are TGCGCCAGCAGCTTGGCCGGGACGGAGAAAGAGACCCAGTACTTC.

This clone was observed a handful of times. The rearrangement uses TRBV7-2 and TRBJ2-3; TRBD2 aligns across 7 bases. Germline CDR1 SGHTA, CDR2 FQGNSA. The CDR3 is 13 residues long. V gave up 1 base and J gave up 10 bases; unmatched junction bases: 5. CDR3 DNA: TGTGCCAGCAGCTTAGTCTTCCGGGAGGCGCAGTATTTT. This codes for CASSLVFREAQYF.

This clone was counted once. V is TRBV10-2 and J is TRBJ2-2, with D tentatively TRBD1 (6 bases). Germline V lookup: CDR1 WSHSY, CDR2 SAAADI. Trimming removed 3 bases from V and 0 bases from J, with 14 bases in between. The CDR3 is 17 amino acids. Written as DNA, the CDR3 is TGCGCCAGCAGTGACTACGGACAGTTCGCGAACACCGGGGAGCTGTTTTTT. Its protein product is CASSDYGQFANTGELFF.

This chain connects TRBV11-1 to TRBJ2-3; weak D call: TRBD1 (5 bases). Germline lookup yields CDR1 SGHAT and CDR2 FQDESV (reference sequence). The V and J ends lost 7 bases and 1 base respectively, with 15 bases between them. This CDR3 comprises 15 residues. The CDR3 DNA sequence: TGTGCCAGCACCACTGGGGAACAGGGCACAGATACGCAGTATTTT. It translates to CASTTGEQGTDTQYF.

This rearrangement joins TRBV18 to TRBJ2-3; 7 bases map to TRBD1. The CDR3 runs to 14 residues. Germline CDR1 is KGHSH and CDR2 is LQKENI. Trimming took 2 bases from V and 1 from J; bases not matched to a gene: 0. The CDR3 loop reads CASSPGQGTDTQYF. CDR3 bases: TGTGCCAGCTCACCAGGACAGGGCACAGATACGCAGTATTTT.

The CDR3: CASSYRKRGDTDTQYF. The CDR3, as DNA: TGTGCCAGCAGTTACCGTAAGCGGGGGGACACAGATACGCAGTATTTT. J is TRBJ2-3 and V is TRBV28; 9 bases are shared with TRBD2. This CDR3 contains 16 residues. Germline values: CDR1 MDHEN, CDR2 SYDVKM. Trimming at V came to 4 bases and at J to 2 bases, leaving 7 bases not matched to a gene.

The gene calls are TRBV6-1 and TRBJ2-5, with D hard to call. This CDR3 region has 13 residues. V lost 2 bases, J lost 4 bases, and 8 bases lay in between. Germline V gene lookup returns CDR1 MNHNS and CDR2 SASEGT. In DNA form, the CDR3 reads TGTGCCAGCAGTGAATCCCCCCGAGAGACCCAGTACTTC. Translating gives CASSESPRETQYF.

This clone has just one count. This chain uses TRBV7-9 with TRBJ2-5; D is perhaps TRBD1 or TRBD2 (5 bases each). CDR1 and CDR2 from the germline V gene are SEHNR and FQNEAQ (reference sequence). V gave up 0 bases and J gave up 3 bases, with 11 bases separating them. The CDR3 spans 15 residues. CDR3 sequence reads: CASSLALRGEETQYF. In DNA, the CDR3 is TGTGCCAGCAGCTTAGCGCTGAGAGGGGAAGAGACCCAGTACTTC.

The chain is built from TRBV7-9 and TRBJ2-5; no reliable D call. V shed 5 bases and J shed 1 base, with 11 bases lying between them. This CDR3 contains 14 residues. Germline lookup yields CDR1 SEHNR and CDR2 FQNEAQ (reference sequence). CDR3 coding DNA: TGTGCCAGCAGCCCAACCGCAGTCCAAGAGACCCAGTACTTC. This translates into CASSPTAVQETQYF.

This clone was seen only once. The chain links TRBV19 to TRBJ1-2, with 7 bases that match TRBD1. Looked up from germline, CDR1 is LNHDA and CDR2 is SQIVND (reference sequence). V lost 4 bases to trimming and J lost 4 bases; unmatched junction nucleotides: 6. The CDR3 has 14 residues. The DNA of the CDR3 is TGTGCCAGTAGTACCAAGACAGGGAGCTATGGCTACACCTTC. Translated: CASSTKTGSYGYTF.

V gene TRBV6-1 combines with J gene TRBJ2-7; 7 nucleotides agree with TRBD1. The J segment lost 6 bases and the V segment lost 1 base, leaving 3 bases of the junction unmatched. Germline loops: CDR1 MNHNS, CDR2 SASEGT. The CDR3 has 13 amino acids. DNA of the CDR3: TGTGCCAGCAGTGAAGGACCAGGGGGCGAGCAGTACTTC. It yields the protein CASSEGPGGEQYF.

The chain joins TRBV27 to TRBJ2-3; tentatively, D is TRBD2 (6 bases). The CDR3 length is 17 residues. Germline V gene sequence: CDR1 MNHEY, CDR2 SMNVEV (reference sequence). The V end was cut by 5 bases, the J end by 2 bases, with 20 bases between. The CDR3 bases are TGTGCCAGCAGTCAAAGGGGTAGCGGTCTAATCACAGATACGCAGTATTTT. This translates into CASSQRGSGLITDTQYF.

V usage is TRBV4-1 and J usage is TRBJ1-4; D possibly corresponds to TRBD1 (6 bases). CDR1 MGHRA and CDR2 YSYEKL come from the germline V gene. CDR3 size: 16 residues. V was cut by 4 bases and J by 4 bases, with 16 bases left in between. The CDR3 loop reads CASSPSGGQSNEKLFF. The CDR3, as DNA: TGCGCCAGCAGCCCTTCGGGGGGACAAAGTAATGAAAAACTGTTTTTT.